Each of the 19 T cell receptor beta chains below was sequenced from the same sample in a study of OX40 agonist ivuxolimab in advanced cancers. Produced via immunoSEQ multiplex PCR; TCRdb's table is partial and in-frame only. The data contain tens of thousands of clones, 92% of them singletons. Sample: CD4+ or CD8+ T cells sorted from blood, taken in a trial of the OX40 agonist ivuxolimab. These receptors were collected from an adult with an advanced solid tumor such as melanoma, head and neck, liver or kidney cancer.

The V call is TRBV28, the J call TRBJ2-1, with D hard to call. The CDR3 covers 14 residues. CDR1 is MDHEN and CDR2 is SYDVKM in the germline V gene. V lost 7 bases to trimming and J lost 4 bases, with 14 bases between them. CDR3 in DNA: TGTGCCAGCACCCCCACGCGGTCTTACAATGAGCAGTTCTTC. Protein product: CASTPTRSYNEQFF.

The rearrangement uses TRBV4-3 and TRBJ2-1; D not certain. Germline V lookup: CDR1 LGHNA, CDR2 YSLEER. This CDR3 is 14 amino acids long. Trimming removed 0 bases from V and 8 bases from J, with 11 bases in between. This chain's CDR3 is CASSQDLGIYEQFF. In DNA, the CDR3 is TGCGCCAGCAGCCAAGATCTAGGTATCTATGAGCAGTTCTTC.

The chain joins TRBV29-1 to TRBJ2-3; D is ambiguous. The germline V gene has CDR1 SQVTM and CDR2 ANQGSEA. This CDR3 has 16 residues. Deletions cut 0 bases from V and 2 bases from J, with 15 bases between. The CDR3 is CSVEDQAALYTDTQYF. CDR3 DNA: TGCAGCGTTGAAGACCAGGCAGCCCTTTACACAGATACGCAGTATTTT.

This clone was recorded once. The chain couples TRBV27 to TRBJ2-7; the D gene is possibly TRBD1 (6 bases). CDR3 size: 15 residues. The V and J ends lost 0 bases and 10 bases respectively, with 19 bases between them. CDR1 and CDR2 from the germline V gene are MNHEY and SMNVEV (reference sequence). For the CDR3, the DNA is TGTGCCAGCAGTTTATCGGGGGCAGGGAAAGCCGATCAGTACTTC. It translates to CASSLSGAGKADQYF.

DNA of the CDR3: TGCGCCAGCAGCCAAGACCGGTCCTTCTCTGGGGCCAACGTCCTGACTTTC. As protein: CASSQDRSFSGANVLTF. This chain links TRBV4-3 with TRBJ2-6; D is unclear. Trimming took 0 bases from V and 0 from J, leaving 9 bases between them. CDR1 and CDR2 (germline): LGHNA, YSLEER. The CDR3 consists of 17 residues.

CDR3: CASSLETGYEAFF. The CDR3 DNA is TGCGCCAGCAGCTTGGAGACAGGTTATGAAGCTTTCTTT. V and J are TRBV5-1 and TRBJ1-1; D perhaps matches TRBD1 (6 bases). The V gene lost 0 bases and the J gene lost 7 bases, with 10 bases spanning the gap. Germline loops: CDR1 SGHRS, CDR2 YFSETQ. The CDR3 is 13 residues long.

A remark on this clone: Other DNA sequences in the same sample also yield this CDR3. The chain uses TRBV7-2 and TRBJ1-5; 7 bases line up with TRBD1. The CDR3 has 18 residues. With 5 bases clipped from V and 7 bases from J, the junction kept 20 bases outside the gene matches. CDR1 is SGHTA and CDR2 is FQGNSA in the germline V gene. In nucleotides, the CDR3 is TGTGCCAGCAGCCGACCCGGGACAGACGGCGATTGGGGACAGCCCCAGCATTTT. It codes for CASSRPGTDGDWGQPQHF.

This chain uses TRBV9 with TRBJ2-3; tentatively, D is TRBD1 or TRBD2 (6 bases each). Germline V lookup: CDR1 SGDLS, CDR2 YYNGEE. The CDR3 has 16 residues. Trimming stripped 4 bases from V and 6 bases from J, with 21 bases between. The CDR3 region is CASSSPGAGEADTQYF. The CDR3 DNA follows: TGTGCCAGCAGCAGTCCCGGGGCAGGGGAGGCGGATACGCAGTATTTT.

J is TRBJ1-1 and V is TRBV28, with D tentatively TRBD1 (6 bases). Trimming cost V 5 bases and J 5 bases, with 15 bases left between them. Germline CDR1 reads MDHEN; CDR2 reads SYDVKM. This CDR3 region has 14 residues. CDR3 nucleotide sequence: TGTGCCAGCAGTCCACTTGGGGGGCGGACTGAAGCTTTCTTT. Its translation is CASSPLGGRTEAFF.

The gene calls are TRBV2 and TRBJ2-7, with D uncertain. There are 12 residues in the CDR3. The V end was cut by 7 bases, the J end by 2 bases, with 9 bases between. Germline V gene lookup returns CDR1 SNHLY and CDR2 FYNNEI. For the CDR3, the DNA is TGTGCCAGCATTGACCGGACCTACGAGCAGTACTTC. This gives the protein CASIDRTYEQYF.

V and J are TRBV6-5 and TRBJ1-1; possibly TRBD1 for D (5 bases). The CDR3 loop spans 16 amino acids. Trimming removed 2 bases from V and 2 bases from J, with 15 bases in between. Germline V gene lookup returns CDR1 MNHEY and CDR2 SVGAGI. The CDR3 loop reads CASSYRAGTSNTEAFF. In DNA, the CDR3 is TGTGCCAGCAGTTACAGGGCTGGGACGTCCAACACTGAAGCTTTCTTT.

This rearrangement joins TRBV7-2 to TRBJ2-7; 7 bases match TRBD2. The germline V gene has CDR1 SGHTA and CDR2 FQGNSA. The CDR3 runs 15 residues. The junction had 6 bases not matched to a gene; V was cut back by 1 base and J by 3 bases. The CDR3 nucleotides read TGTGCCAGCAGCTTAGGTGTGGCGGGAGTCTACGAGCAGTACTTC. Protein sequence: CASSLGVAGVYEQYF.

This clone was observed a handful of times. The V gene is TRBV7-9, the J gene TRBJ2-7, with 8 nucleotides matching TRBD1. Per germline, CDR1 SEHNR and CDR2 FQNEAQ (reference sequence). Trimming at V came to 2 bases and at J to 4 bases, leaving 10 bases not matched to a gene. The CDR3 has 16 residues. Written as DNA, the CDR3 is TGTGCCAGCAGCTTACGGGGGCAGGGGGCGTCGTACGAGCAGTACTTC. Its translation is CASSLRGQGASYEQYF. The whole variable domain, remainder taken from reference TRBV7-9 and TRBJ2-7, is DTGVSQNPRHKITKRGQNVTFRCDPISEHNRLYWYRQTLGQGPEFLTYFQNEAQLEKSRLLSDRFSAERPKGSFSTLEIQRTEQGDSAMYLCASSLRGQGASYEQYFGPGTRLTVT.

This sequence joins TRBV4-3 and TRBJ1-4; TRBD1 matches at 9 bases. Per germline, CDR1 LGHNA and CDR2 YSLEER. This CDR3 is built from 16 residues. Trimming cost V 5 bases and J 5 bases; bases outside gene matches: 9. As DNA, the CDR3 is TGCGCCAGCAGCATCGACTCGGACAGGGGAAATGAAAAACTGTTTTTT. It encodes CASSIDSDRGNEKLFF.

The chain is built from TRBV28 and TRBJ1-1; D gene uncertain. Trimming took 1 base from V and 5 from J, leaving 11 bases between them. The CDR3 has 14 residues. Germline CDR1 reads MDHEN; CDR2 reads SYDVKM. The chain's CDR3 is CASSLLPGRTEAFF. The CDR3 nucleotides are TGTGCCAGCAGTTTATTGCCGGGAAGGACTGAAGCTTTCTTT.

This clone showed up just once. Other DNA variants within this sample encode the same CDR3. This sequence joins TRBV6-5 and TRBJ2-7; D ambiguous. The CDR3 loop spans 13 amino acids. Germline V CDR1 and CDR2: MNHEY, SVGAGI. The V and J ends lost 7 bases and 3 bases respectively, with 13 bases between them. CDR3 sequence (DNA): TGTGCCAGCAAGACAATTTTAGGCTACGAGCAGTACTTC. Residues: CASKTILGYEQYF.

This chain links TRBV27 with TRBJ2-5, with D perhaps TRBD2 (5 bases). V dropped 6 bases and J dropped 5 bases, with 19 bases sitting between them. Germline CDR1 reads MNHEY; CDR2 reads SMNVEV (reference sequence). The CDR3 runs 15 residues. The CDR3 region has the DNA TGTGCCAGCAGCCCCGGCGCGGGCATGAAGGAGACCCAGTACTTC. It translates to CASSPGAGMKETQYF.

The V call is TRBV27, the J call TRBJ2-1; D is unclear. The CDR3 is 13 residues long. Germline values: CDR1 MNHEY, CDR2 SMNVEV (reference sequence). The V gene lost 5 bases and the J gene lost 2 bases, with 7 bases spanning the gap. The CDR3 protein is CASSLDTYNEQFF. The CDR3, as DNA: TGTGCCAGCAGTCTCGACACCTACAATGAGCAGTTCTTC.

This clone appeared a single time. Written as DNA, the CDR3 is TGTGCCAGCTGTCGGGACAGGCCCACAGATACGCAGTATTTT. It codes for CASCRDRPTDTQYF. The chain combines TRBV28 with TRBJ2-3; 8 nucleotides match TRBD1. Germline trimming cut 8 bases from V and 2 bases from J; bases unmatched to any gene: 6. The length of the CDR3 is 14 residues. Germline V CDR1 and CDR2: MDHEN, SYDVKM.